Reported below is one T cell receptor beta chain. This record belongs to a study of blood T cell repertoires in COVID-19. Turning to the study itself: Samples representing acute and convalescent COVID-19 were sourced from the United States, Italy and Spain. Sources were T cells, B-cell-depleted T cells, or PBMCs; the material itself was cDNA or gDNA.

Recovered status applied to Cohort 3 donors who had two consecutive negative PCRs. It also applied to those with clearance or with symptom resolution. TCRdb keeps only in-frame clones here, not all; method: immunoSEQ multiplex PCR. The sample lists some 160,000 clones, under 90% seen once, with around 3.2% in the top ten. There are 15 residues in the CDR3. The V gene's germline CDR1 is KGHSH and CDR2 LQKENI. V lost 6 bases to trimming and J lost 3 bases; unmatched junction nucleotides: 7. V gene TRBV18 combines with J gene TRBJ2-2, with 7 nucleotides matching TRBD1. The TCR originated in a woman in her sixties or seventies who had recovered from COVID-19. Sequencing used PBMCs or T cells enriched from blood (not recorded which). CDR3 nucleotides: TGTGCCAGCTCGGGACAGAAGGGCTACACCGGGGAGCTGTTTTTT. It encodes CASSGQKGYTGELFF.